The 7 T cell receptor beta chains given below trace back to one sample, sequenced in a study of Ad26.COV2.S vaccination and SARS-CoV-2 variants. Sequenced by immunoSEQ multiplex PCR; TCRdb stores in-frame clones only, minus some. The repertoire holds 85,000 to 95,000 clones, under 90% seen once, with about 17% in the top ten. The material was peripheral blood, obtained after recovery from COVID-19. The source is a human donor who had recovered from COVID-19.

This clone was recorded only once. The genes are TRBV4-2 and TRBJ2-2; D gene uncertain. Trimming shortened V by 4 bases and J by 0 bases, and 12 bases separated the two germline ends. There are 16 residues in the CDR3. Germline V gene lookup returns CDR1 LGHNA and CDR2 YNFKEQ. CDR3 sequence (DNA): TGTGCCAGCAGCCTGGAAAGCGCGTCGAACACCGGGGAGCTGTTTTTT. This translates into CASSLESASNTGELFF.

This chain links TRBV29-1 with TRBJ2-7; the match to TRBD1 covers 7 bases. Per the germline V gene, CDR1 is SQVTM and CDR2 is ANQGSEA. This CDR3 spans 14 amino acids. V dropped 6 bases and J dropped 7; count of bases not matched to a gene: 15. CDR3 sequence (DNA): TGCAGCGTGATTACGGGGACAGCGTTGGGTGAGCAGTACTTC. Translation: CSVITGTALGEQYF.

V is TRBV5-8 and J is TRBJ1-4; possible D gene TRBD1, 6 bases. The germline gives CDR1 SGHTS, CDR2 YDEGEE. The CDR3 runs to 14 residues. The V end was cut by 7 bases, the J end by 5 bases, with 15 bases between. CDR3 sequence: CASAWGQRNEKLFF. CDR3 bases: TGTGCCAGCGCCTGGGGGCAGAGAAATGAAAAACTGTTTTTT.

The J gene is TRBJ2-1, the V gene TRBV27; 12 nucleotides agree with TRBD2. Trimming at V came to 5 bases and at J to 4 bases, leaving 9 bases not matched to a gene. Germline lookup yields CDR1 MNHEY and CDR2 SMNVEV (reference sequence). The CDR3 length is 17 residues. This CDR3 is CASSRWTSGNTYNEQFF. The CDR3 DNA reads as TGTGCCAGCAGTAGATGGACTAGCGGGAATACGTACAATGAGCAGTTCTTC.

This chain joins TRBV28 and TRBJ2-2; TRBD2 is a possible D gene (6 bases). Trimming cost V 6 bases and J 4 bases, with 15 bases left between them. The germline V gene has CDR1 MDHEN and CDR2 SYDVKM. The CDR3 is 15 residues long. CDR3 nucleotides: TGTGCCAGCAGACCTCCGCGGGGTAGCACCGGGGAGCTGTTTTTT. Encoded protein: CASRPPRGSTGELFF.

This chain links TRBV5-5 with TRBJ2-7, with 8 bases fitting TRBD2. Germline CDR1 SGHKS, CDR2 YYEKEE (reference sequence). This CDR3 has 16 amino acids. J lost 3 bases, V lost 1 base, and 9 bases had no gene match. The CDR3 here is CASSLRTSLLLYEQYF. The CDR3 DNA reads TGTGCCAGCAGCTTGCGGACTAGCCTGCTTCTCTACGAGCAGTACTTC.

The rearrangement links TRBV18 to TRBJ2-5; tentative D call: TRBD1 (6 bases). V was shortened by 5 bases and J by 4 bases, with 14 bases between the two germline ends. The CDR3 is 14 amino acids. From germline, CDR1 is KGHSH and CDR2 LQKENI. The CDR3 here is CASSVQGFGETQYF. The CDR3 DNA follows: TGTGCCAGCTCAGTACAGGGATTCGGAGAGACCCAGTACTTC.